There are a few counts of the clone carrying this T cell receptor beta chain. Using unique molecular identifiers, the investigators prepared the TCRbeta library. TCRdb reprocessed the PCR reads with MiXCR, giving one entry per CDR3 protein. Among hundreds of thousands of distinct CDR3 sequences listed, 10% were seen once. Germline V CDR1 and CDR2: SGDLS, YYNGEE. The CDR3 contains 15 residues. J lost 5 bases, V lost 0 bases, and 5 bases had no gene match. These data are taken from a study of T-cell reconstitution after alpha-beta-depleted transplantation in children. This sample comprised PBMCs from the stem cell graft donor, obtained from the stem cell graft. The receptor was isolated from a human donor who donated a stem cell graft to a child with acute myeloid leukemia. The rearrangement links TRBV9 to TRBJ2-7; 10 bases agree with TRBD2. For the CDR3, the DNA is TGTGCCAGCAGCGTAGCAGCGGGAGGGCTCCACGAGCAGTACTTC. This encodes CASSVAAGGLHEQYF.